This entry is about one TCR beta chain. Researchers ran the PCR with 60 Vbeta and 13 Jbeta primers. This table comes from immunoSEQ multiplex PCR, and its TCRdb copy is limited to in-frame clones, with some not included. Among some 110,000 clones, roughly four fifths were seen once, and the ten largest hold around 3.4%. This CDR3 has 14 residues. CDR1 and CDR2 (germline): MNHEY, SVGAGI. V gave up 7 bases and J gave up 1 base, with 13 bases separating them. This specimen comes from a study of cytomegalovirus exposure and HLA in healthy donors. The sample taken for sequencing was PBMCs. This clonotype was sampled from a man aged 55 to 69 in good health and CMV-seronegative. This chain connects TRBV6-5 to TRBJ1-1; TRBD1 is a possible D gene (5 bases). In DNA form, the CDR3 reads TGTGCCAGCACCCTGGGGCCGGCGAACACTGAAGCTTTCTTT. Encoded protein: CASTLGPANTEAFF.